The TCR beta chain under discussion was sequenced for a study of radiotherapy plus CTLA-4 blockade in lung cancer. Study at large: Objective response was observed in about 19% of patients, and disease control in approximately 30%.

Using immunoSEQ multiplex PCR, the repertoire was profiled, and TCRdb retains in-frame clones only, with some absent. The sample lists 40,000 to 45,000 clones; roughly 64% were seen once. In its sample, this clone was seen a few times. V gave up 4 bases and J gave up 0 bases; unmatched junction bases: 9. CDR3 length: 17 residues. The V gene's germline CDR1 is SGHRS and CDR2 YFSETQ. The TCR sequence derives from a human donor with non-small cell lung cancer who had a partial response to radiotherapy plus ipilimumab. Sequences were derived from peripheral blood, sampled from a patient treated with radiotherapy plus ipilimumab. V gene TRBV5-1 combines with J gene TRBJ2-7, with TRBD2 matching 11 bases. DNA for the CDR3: TGCGCCAGCAGCGGGGGGTTAGCGGGAGGGAGCTCCTACGAGCAGTACTTC. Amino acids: CASSGGLAGGSSYEQYF.